The T cell receptor beta chain under discussion was sequenced for a study of neurological immune-mediated disorders. Whole-study findings and limits: The expanded clones of different subjects shared no CDR3 amino acid sequences (suggesting private repertoires in all groups).

Ten or more counts support this clonotype. Its target is not known. V gave up 5 bases and J gave up 3 bases, with 11 bases separating them. The germline gives CDR1 SGHTA, CDR2 FQGTGA. The length of the CDR3 is 14 residues. Input was about a million sorted T cells, either CD4+ or CD8+. With 10-nucleotide random UMIs, 5'RACE was used to make the cDNA. Every sequencing run gave over 190 million TCR-beta sequences, taken from 15-18 subjects. TCRdb reprocessed the 5' RACE reads via MiXCR and lists one record per CDR3 protein. The data contain about 21,000 distinct CDR3 sequences, 5.5% to 8% of them singletons.

The chain joins TRBV7-3 to TRBJ2-1; D not resolved. The sample comprised CD8+ T cells from blood. The TCR sequence derives from a young man in good health. The CDR3 bases are TGTGCCAGCAGCCCCGCGTCGGGCTACAATGAGCAGTTCTTC. Translation gives CASSPASGYNEQFF.